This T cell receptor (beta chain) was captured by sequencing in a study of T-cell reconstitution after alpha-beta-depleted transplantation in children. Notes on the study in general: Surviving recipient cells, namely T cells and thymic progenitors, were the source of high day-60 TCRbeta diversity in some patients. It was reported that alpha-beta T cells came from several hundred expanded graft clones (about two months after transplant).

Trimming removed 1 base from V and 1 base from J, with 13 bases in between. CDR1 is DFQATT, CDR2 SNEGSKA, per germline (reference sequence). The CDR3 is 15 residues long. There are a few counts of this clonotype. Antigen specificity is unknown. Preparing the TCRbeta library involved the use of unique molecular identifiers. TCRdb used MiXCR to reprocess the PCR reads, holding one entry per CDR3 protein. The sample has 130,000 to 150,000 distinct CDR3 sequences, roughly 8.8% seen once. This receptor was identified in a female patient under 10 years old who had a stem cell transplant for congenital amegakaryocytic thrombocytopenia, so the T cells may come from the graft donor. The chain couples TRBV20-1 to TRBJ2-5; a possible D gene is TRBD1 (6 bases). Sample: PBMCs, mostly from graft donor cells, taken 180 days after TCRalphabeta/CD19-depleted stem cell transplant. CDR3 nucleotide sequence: TGCAGTGCTAGAGGACAGGTGGGGTTCCAAGAGACCCAGTACTTC. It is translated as CSARGQVGFQETQYF.